The text below deals with one T cell receptor beta chain. This clonotype was counted many times. No antigen is known for it. Base qualities are missing; no much larger clone stands one base away. Libraries of naive CD8 T cells were generated from roughly 21,000 to 960,000 sorted cells, with 10%, 30% or 50% of the purified RNA used. Naive CD8 T cells, defined as CD8+CD4-CCR7+CD45RA+, were FACS-sorted into RLT Plus buffer on a BD FACSAria II. Detection sensitivity was tested by spiking Jurkat RNA equal to ten or so TCR copies' worth into samples containing about 20,000-1,100,000 naive CD8 T cells. Enrichment of CD8 T cells was performed with RosetteSep CD8+ T Cell Enrichment Cocktail and Ficoll-Paque, after which ACK red cell lysis was carried out. The junction shows trimming of 3 bases on V and 3 bases on J, plus 12 bases between the germline ends. There are 15 amino acids in the CDR3, from cysteine to phenylalanine inclusive. Of the read, only the CDR3 DNA is kept; its 45 bases are in frame from base 1. The germline V gene (reference sequence) yields LNHNV for CDR1 and YYDKDF for CDR2.

This entry comes from a study of molecular identifiers for immune sequencing clone quantification (dated by TCRdb to 2016 to 2019). Some background on the complete study: For a replicate experiment, the RNA from either about 20,000 or 100,000 naive CD8 T cells was divided into five aliquots, and four of those aliquots went on to sequencing. This methods study used CD8 T cells to benchmark TCR RNA copy counting and molecular-identifier clustering-based TCR repertoire sequencing (MIDCIRS). The research as a whole found: When barcode sub-clustering was not used, chimeric consensus sequences inflated TCR diversity, with chimeras reaching as high as 47%. Spiked-in Jurkat TCR RNA (around nine copies' worth), which is not part of the donor repertoire, was contained in the naive libraries. Modeling gave about 3 recovered TCR RNA copies per cell versus roughly 10 by digital PCR, implying approximately 30% capture efficiency. Even against a background of 750,000 to 1,000,000 naive CD8 T cells, spiked-in Jurkat TCR RNA amounting to a single cell's worth was reported to be detectable. In CMV-specific effector cells, clones with more than 20 RNA copies accounted for over 97% of molecules, whereas in naive cells such clones accounted for under 1%. The sizes of highly expanded clones could end up underestimated when identical TCR molecules share a barcode.

Library prep was done by PCR. TCRdb lists the instrument as Illumina HiSeq 4000. Bulk TCR libraries were made following a previously described method, with the TCR primers given in Table S5. Total RNA was purified with the Qiagen AllPrep DNA/RNA kit. Reads from multiple sequencing runs of the same library were pooled before analysis. Concerning the study's data processing: Reads were retained only if their TCR constant sequence matched exactly, and those retained reads were trimmed to 150 nt and grouped according to their 12-nt molecular barcodes. Reads within each barcode group were sub-clustered using a 15% Levenshtein threshold, and quality-weighted consensus sequences were constructed for each RNA molecule. Non-functional sequences were removed, as were lower-count sequences one edit away from another. Based on a fit of two negative binomial distributions, barcode sub-clusters having less than 20% of the maximum read count were discarded. TCRdb reran the public reads through fastp at Q25 and MiXCR, keeping productive beta chains. Each CDR3 protein gets just one entry, which takes the most common genes and DNA from the rows behind it. The V and J calls were not made by the authors but by TCRdb's processing. Present in this sample are 600,000 to 650,000 distinct CDR3 sequences, nearly 20% of which were seen just once. About 0.9% of the sample belongs to the ten largest clones.

This TCR was recovered from a human donor in good health. Some libraries in this study had Jurkat cell RNA spiked in. The sequencing input was naive CD8+ T cells from blood, with Jurkat cell RNA spiked in. In the paper's terms, the cell subset or site label means: FACS-sorted CD8+CD4-CCR7+CD45RA+ naive T cells. The rearrangement combines TRBV15 with TRBJ1-5, and the D gene may be TRBD1, 5 bases matching. CDR3 region: CATSSGRQPNQPQHF. The DNA sequence is TGTGCCACCAGCAGTGGACGACAGCCCAATCAGCCCCAGCATTTT.